Each of the 30 T cell receptor beta chains below was sequenced from the same sample in a study of blood T cell repertoires in COVID-19. Produced via immunoSEQ multiplex PCR; TCRdb's table is partial and in-frame only. The sample has about 87,000 clones; around 83% are singletons. Sequences were obtained from peripheral blood. The receptors were gathered from a woman aged 55-70 years with acute or convalescent COVID-19.

This clone was counted only a few times. V usage is TRBV4-3 and J usage is TRBJ2-2, with 7 bases lining up with TRBD1. V lost 1 base to trimming and J lost 3 bases; unmatched junction nucleotides: 5. Germline CDR1 reads LGHNA; CDR2 reads YSLEER. The CDR3 contains 16 residues. Here the CDR3 reads CASSQAQGLYTGELFF. The CDR3 DNA reads as TGCGCCAGCAGCCAAGCACAGGGGCTCTACACCGGGGAGCTGTTTTTT.

Only one count was recorded for this clone. V usage is TRBV7-8 and J usage is TRBJ1-6, with D uncertain. CDR1 is SGHVS, CDR2 FQNEAQ, per germline. The CDR3 loop spans 16 amino acids. V lost 1 base and J lost 7, with 14 bases in between. CDR3 DNA: TGTGCCAGCAGCTTAGTGGGAGCAGGAACCAATTCACCCCTCCACTTT. Translation: CASSLVGAGTNSPLHF.

The V call is TRBV6-5, the J call TRBJ1-6; D call uncertain. The CDR3 sequence is 12 residues long. In germline, CDR1 is MNHEY, CDR2 SVGAGI. V shed 2 bases and J shed 11 bases, with 7 bases lying between them. The CDR3 here is CASSYDGTPLHF. As DNA, the CDR3 is TGTGCCAGCAGTTACGACGGGACACCCCTCCACTTT.

The chain employs TRBV28 and TRBJ1-5; 7 nucleotides line up with TRBD1. V lost 3 bases and J lost 4; bases outside the gene matches: 6. Germline V lookup: CDR1 MDHEN, CDR2 SYDVKM. There are 15 residues in the CDR3. DNA for the CDR3: TGTGCCAGCAGTTTCCTACGACAGGGTAATCAGCCCCAGCATTTT. Translated, it gives CASSFLRQGNQPQHF. The full variable domain, its missing parts supplied by reference TRBV28 and TRBJ1-5, is DVKVTQSSRYLVKRTGEKVFLECVQDMDHENMFWYRQDPGLGLRLIYFSYDVKMKEKGDIPEGYSVSREKKERFSLILESASTNQTSMYLCASSFLRQGNQPQHFGDGTRLSIL.

V is TRBV5-1 and J is TRBJ1-2, with a weak D call TRBD1 (6 bases). The CDR3 is made up of 15 amino acids. Germline values: CDR1 SGHRS, CDR2 YFSETQ. Trimming took 0 bases from V and 7 from J, leaving 16 bases between them. CDR3 coding DNA: TGCGCCAGCAGCTTGGAAGATCGCGGGGGCGCTGGCTACACCTTC. Translation: CASSLEDRGGAGYTF.

The chain employs TRBV5-1 and TRBJ2-7; D might be TRBD1 (6 bases). CDR3 length: 15 residues. V lost 3 bases, J lost 2 bases, and 15 bases lay in between. From germline, CDR1 is SGHRS and CDR2 YFSETQ. DNA of the CDR3: TGCGCCAGCAGCTCCCACAGGGTCAAGGCCTACGAGCAGTACTTC. Residues: CASSSHRVKAYEQYF.

The gene calls are TRBV7-2 and TRBJ1-1, with D possibly TRBD1 on 5 matching bases. Per the germline V gene, CDR1 is SGHTA and CDR2 is FQGNSA. Trimming took off 5 bases at V and 8 bases at J, with 15 bases between the two ends. The CDR3 covers 13 residues. DNA for the CDR3: TGTGCCAGCAGCCCGCCCCAGGGATCGGAAGCTTTCTTT. This sequence encodes CASSPPQGSEAFF.

This CDR3 is CAISESLASPLYNEQFF. CDR3 sequence (DNA): TGTGCCATCAGTGAGTCCCTAGCCTCACCACTTTACAATGAGCAGTTCTTC. This chain joins TRBV10-3 and TRBJ2-1; TRBD2 might be the D (5 bases). V lost 0 bases, J lost 4 bases, and 16 bases lay in between. Germline V lookup: CDR1 ENHRY, CDR2 SYGVKD. CDR3 size: 17 residues.

This clone has just one count. The CDR3 sequence: CASSYDRNYGYTF. The CDR3 nucleotides are TGTGCCAGCAGTTACGACAGAAACTATGGCTACACCTTC. This rearrangement joins TRBV6-2 or TRBV6-3 to TRBJ1-2; D might be TRBD1 (5 bases). Germline V gene lookup returns CDR1 MNHEY and CDR2 SVGEGT. Trimming cost V 2 bases and J 2 bases, with 6 bases left between them. The CDR3 has 13 residues.

About this clone: This sample includes further DNA sequences coding for the same CDR3. The CDR3 loop reads CASSFRGSSNQPQHF. CDR3 DNA: TGTGCCAGCAGCTTTCGGGGGTCTAGCAATCAGCCCCAGCATTTT. The chain recombines TRBV5-6 with TRBJ1-5; D might be TRBD1 (5 bases). The CDR3 runs to 15 residues. The V end was cut by 2 bases, the J end by 0 bases, with 9 bases between. Germline V gives CDR1 SGHDT, CDR2 YYEEEE.

J is TRBJ1-1 and V is TRBV11-2; 8 positions match TRBD1. The CDR3 is 14 amino acids. The germline V gene has CDR1 SGHAT and CDR2 FQNNGV. V shed 4 bases and J 4 bases; nucleotides not matched to a gene: 5. The CDR3 DNA follows: TGTGCCAGCAGCTGGACAGGGAGAGCCACTGAAGCTTTCTTT. Amino acid sequence: CASSWTGRATEAFF.

J is TRBJ2-3 and V is TRBV30, with 7 bases lining up with TRBD2. Germline lookup yields CDR1 GTSNPN and CDR2 SVGIG (reference sequence). Losses at the gene ends were 4 bases for V and 2 bases for J; bases not matched to a gene: 12. The length of the CDR3 is 16 residues. The CDR3 coding sequence is TGTGCCTGGATCAACCTCCTAGGGGACTACACAGATACGCAGTATTTT. Its protein is CAWINLLGDYTDTQYF. The full variable domain, completed using reference TRBV30 and TRBJ2-3, is SQTIHQWPATLVQPVGSPLSLECTVEGTSNPNLYWYRQAAGRGLQLLFYSVGIGQISSEVPQNLSASRPQDRQFILSSKKLLLSDSGFYLCAWINLLGDYTDTQYFGPGTRLTVL.

This rearrangement joins TRBV5-1 to TRBJ1-3; the D is unclear. The CDR3 has 14 amino acids. V was pared by 5 bases and J by 4 bases, with 13 bases between. Germline V gene lookup returns CDR1 SGHRS and CDR2 YFSETQ. CDR3 nucleotides: TGCGCCAGCAGTTCCGGGTCCCAGGGAAACACCATATATTTT. It codes for CASSSGSQGNTIYF. Full variable domain (rest looked up from reference TRBV5-1 and TRBJ1-3): KAGVTQTPRYLIKTRGQQVTLSCSPISGHRSVSWYQQTPGQGLQFLFEYFSETQRNKGNFPGRFSGRQFSNSRSEMNVSTLELGDSALYLCASSSGSQGNTIYFGEGSWLTVV.

J is TRBJ2-7 and V is TRBV6-5; D may be TRBD1 (5 bases). The CDR3 is 14 amino acids. V was pared by 6 bases and J by 5 bases, with 17 bases between. Per germline, CDR1 MNHEY and CDR2 SVGAGI. The CDR3 bases are TGTGCCAGCAGCCCCCAAGGGGCTTCCCACGAGCAGTACTTC. Amino acids: CASSPQGASHEQYF.

J is TRBJ2-7 and V is TRBV10-3, with TRBD1 matching over 11 bases. From germline, CDR1 is ENHRY and CDR2 SYGVKD. Trimming cost V 3 bases and J 4 bases; bases outside gene matches: 2. CDR3 length equals 14 residues. The CDR3 loop reads CAISDGQGAYEQYF. As DNA, the CDR3 is TGTGCCATCAGTGACGGACAGGGGGCGTACGAGCAGTACTTC.

The chain employs TRBV7-2 and TRBJ1-5, with 7 bases fitting TRBD1. Germline-derived CDR1 and CDR2 are SGHTA and FQGNSA. The junction had 9 bases not matched to a gene; V was cut back by 4 bases and J by 9 bases. The CDR3 loop spans 14 amino acids. As DNA, the CDR3 is TGTGCCAGCAGCTATAGACAGGGTACGGGGCCCCAGCATTTT. It translates to CASSYRQGTGPQHF.

This clone has a single count. V is TRBV9 and J is TRBJ1-3; possibly TRBD1 for D (6 bases). The CDR3 has 16 amino acids. The V end lost 4 bases, the J end lost 3 bases, and 17 bases lay between the germline ends. The germline CDR1 and CDR2 sequences are SGDLS and YYNGEE. CDR3 amino acids: CASSSDPRGIGNTIYF. Written as DNA, the CDR3 is TGTGCCAGCAGCTCGGATCCCAGGGGAATTGGAAACACCATATATTTT.

This clone was detected only a few times. The chain joins TRBV6-2 or TRBV6-3 to TRBJ1-1; perhaps TRBD1 as D (6 bases). The CDR3 consists of 16 residues. Germline CDR1 MNHEY, CDR2 SVGEGT. Trimming cost V 2 bases and J 7 bases, with 20 bases left between them. CDR3 sequence (DNA): TGTGCCAGCAGTTACACATCACAGGGTCACGGGGATGAAGCTTTCTTT. It translates to CASSYTSQGHGDEAFF.

The rearrangement links TRBV20-1 to TRBJ1-1, with D hard to call. Looked up from germline, CDR1 is DFQATT and CDR2 is SNEGSKA (reference sequence). The length of the CDR3 is 11 residues. V was pared by 2 bases and J by 10 bases, with 11 bases between. CDR3: CSARSQRGAFF. CDR3 in DNA: TGCAGTGCTAGATCCCAGCGCGGAGCTTTCTTT.

The chain carries TRBV6-6 and TRBJ1-6, with 7 bases aligning to TRBD1. CDR3 length equals 16 residues. V shed 6 bases, J shed 0 bases, and the junction held 5 bases outside the gene matches. Germline V CDR1 and CDR2: MNHNY, SVGAGI (reference sequence). The CDR3 region is CASSGTESSYNSPLHF. CDR3 in DNA: TGTGCCAGCAGCGGGACAGAGAGCTCCTATAATTCACCCCTCCACTTT.

V is TRBV5-1 and J is TRBJ2-3; no clear D gene. CDR1 SGHRS and CDR2 YFSETQ come from the germline V gene. Trimming pared 3 bases from V and 0 bases from J, leaving 8 bases between. CDR3 length: 14 residues. In DNA form, the CDR3 reads TGCGCCAGCAGCTGGGCCTCAAGCACAGATACGCAGTATTTT. Protein sequence: CASSWASSTDTQYF.

This chain joins TRBV10-3 and TRBJ2-5, with TRBD1 matching 9 bases. Germline CDR1 ENHRY, CDR2 SYGVKD. There are 14 residues in the CDR3. Losses at the gene ends were 7 bases for V and 7 bases for J; bases not matched to a gene: 10. CDR3 amino acids: CAITQDRGVGTQYF. The CDR3 DNA sequence: TGTGCCATCACGCAGGACAGGGGTGTTGGGACCCAGTACTTC.

The V gene is TRBV27, the J gene TRBJ2-1; D perhaps matches TRBD2 (6 bases). V was clipped by 7 bases and J by 7 bases, with 20 bases between them. There are 15 residues in the CDR3. The germline V gene has CDR1 MNHEY and CDR2 SMNVEV (reference sequence). The CDR3 here is CASTLGAAGRNEQFF. Written as DNA, the CDR3 is TGTGCCAGCACCCTAGGGGCGGCTGGGAGGAATGAGCAGTTCTTC.

V gene TRBV6-6 combines with J gene TRBJ2-3; no clear D gene. CDR1 is MNHNY and CDR2 is SVGAGI in the germline V gene (reference sequence). This CDR3 region has 14 residues. V was pared by 7 bases and J by 0 bases, with 11 bases between. CDR3 sequence: CASKSTGSTDTQYF. CDR3 DNA: TGTGCCAGCAAAAGTACTGGTAGCACAGATACGCAGTATTTT.

This clone appeared a few times. The chain recombines TRBV5-1 with TRBJ2-7; 14 positions agree with TRBD2. V lost 0 bases to trimming and J lost 6 bases; unmatched junction nucleotides: 5. CDR3 length: 16 residues. Germline CDR1 is SGHRS and CDR2 is YFSETQ. CDR3 residues: CASSLAGTSGSTEQYF. In DNA form, the CDR3 reads TGCGCCAGCAGCTTGGCCGGGACTAGCGGGAGTACCGAGCAGTACTTC.

This clone was recorded a few times. The chain has TRBV12-3 or TRBV12-4 and TRBJ1-1, with TRBD1 as a possible D gene (5 bases). V was shortened by 4 bases and J by 7 bases, with 7 bases between the two germline ends. The CDR3 has 11 amino acids. Here the CDR3 DNA reads TGTGCCAGCAGTTCAGGGATTGAAGCTTTCTTT. It codes for CASSSGIEAFF.

The chain employs TRBV7-9 and TRBJ2-1; 9 bases fit TRBD2. This CDR3 is built from 16 residues. The J segment lost 10 bases and the V segment lost 5 bases, leaving 15 bases of the junction unmatched. Germline lookup yields CDR1 SEHNR and CDR2 FQNEAQ (reference sequence). CDR3 sequence: CASSPQGGRGLGEQFF. The CDR3 region has the DNA TGTGCCAGCAGCCCCCAAGGCGGGAGGGGCCTCGGCGAGCAGTTCTTC.

This chain uses TRBV5-1 with TRBJ2-7, with TRBD2 matching 9 bases. From germline, CDR1 is SGHRS and CDR2 YFSETQ. Trimming cost V 1 base and J 1 base; bases outside gene matches: 15. The CDR3 sequence is 19 residues long. CDR3 region: CASSLPDSWTSADSYEQYF. The CDR3 coding sequence is TGCGCCAGCAGCTTGCCGGATTCGTGGACTAGCGCGGATTCCTACGAGCAGTACTTC.

Concerning this clone: One end of the junction is discordant with germline, which a read error may explain. Other DNA sequences in this sample translate to the same CDR3. CDR3 nucleotides: TGCGCCAGCAGCCCCCAGGGGAGCTCTGGAAACACCATATATTTT. This encodes CASSPQGSSGNTIYF. The chain joins TRBV7-2 to TRBJ1-3, with D maybe TRBD1 (6 bases). Germline V CDR1 and CDR2: SGHTA, FQGNSA. The CDR3 totals 15 residues. Using reference TRBV7-2 and TRBJ1-3 for the parts outside the CDR3, the full variable domain is GAGVSQSPSNKVTEKGKDVELRCDPISGHTALYWYRQSLGQGLEFLIYFQGNSAPDKSGLPSDRFSAERTGGSVSTLTIQRTQQEDSAVYLCASSPQGSSGNTIYFGEGSWLTVV.

The gene calls are TRBV18 and TRBJ2-2, with TRBD2 matching over 7 bases. CDR1 is KGHSH and CDR2 is LQKENI in the germline V gene. CDR3 length: 15 amino acids. Unmatched junction bases numbered 6, after V lost 3 bases and J lost 5 bases. The CDR3 coding sequence is TGTGCCAGCTCACCGATCAGCGGGACTACCGGGGAGCTGTTTTTT. Translating gives CASSPISGTTGELFF.